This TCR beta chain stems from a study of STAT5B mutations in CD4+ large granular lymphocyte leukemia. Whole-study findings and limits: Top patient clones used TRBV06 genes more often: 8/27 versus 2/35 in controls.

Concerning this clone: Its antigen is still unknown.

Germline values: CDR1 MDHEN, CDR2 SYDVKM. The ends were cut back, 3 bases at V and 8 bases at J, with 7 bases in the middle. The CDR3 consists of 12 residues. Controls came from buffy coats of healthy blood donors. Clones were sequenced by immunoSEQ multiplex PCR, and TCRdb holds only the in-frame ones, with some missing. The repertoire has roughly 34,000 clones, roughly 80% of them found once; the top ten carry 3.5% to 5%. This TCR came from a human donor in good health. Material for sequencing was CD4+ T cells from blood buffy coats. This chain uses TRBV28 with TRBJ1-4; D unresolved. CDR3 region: CASSLLQEKLFF. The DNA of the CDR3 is TGTGCCAGCAGTTTGCTTCAGGAAAAACTGTTTTTT.